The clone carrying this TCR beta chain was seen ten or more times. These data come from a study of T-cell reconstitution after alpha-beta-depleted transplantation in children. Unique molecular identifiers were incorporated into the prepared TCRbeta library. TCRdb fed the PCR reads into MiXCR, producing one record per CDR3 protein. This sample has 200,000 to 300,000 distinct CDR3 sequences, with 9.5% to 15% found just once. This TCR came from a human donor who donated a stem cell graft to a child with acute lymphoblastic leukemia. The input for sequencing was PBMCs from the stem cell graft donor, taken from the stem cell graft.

The chain's CDR3 is CSVGREGAYGYTF. In DNA, the CDR3 is TGCAGCGTTGGGCGGGAGGGGGCCTATGGCTACACCTTC. The rearrangement links TRBV29-1 to TRBJ1-2, with 7 bases identical to TRBD1. With 4 bases clipped from V and 4 bases from J, the junction kept 6 bases outside the gene matches. CDR3 length: 13 amino acids. CDR1 SQVTM and CDR2 ANQGSEA come from the germline V gene.